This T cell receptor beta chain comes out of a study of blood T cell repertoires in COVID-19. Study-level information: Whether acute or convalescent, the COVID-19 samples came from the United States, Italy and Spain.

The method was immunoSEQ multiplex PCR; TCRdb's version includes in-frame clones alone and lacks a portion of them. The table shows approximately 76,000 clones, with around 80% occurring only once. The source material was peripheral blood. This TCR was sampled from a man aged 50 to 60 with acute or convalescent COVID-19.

The CDR3, as DNA: TGTGCCAGCAGTTTAGTGGCTGGGCGGCCCCAGCATTTT. Protein product: CASSLVAGRPQHF. The chain is built from TRBV12-3 or TRBV12-4 and TRBJ1-5; D unresolved. The CDR3 is made up of 13 amino acids. Trimming cost V 1 base and J 9 bases, with 10 bases left between them.